These T cell receptor beta chains were read from a single sample in a study of T cells in Graves' hyperthyroidism and ophthalmopathy. Via MiXCR, TCRdb re-called the multiplex PCR reads, giving one row per CDR3 protein. Seen here are a few hundred thousand distinct CDR3 sequences, about 16% observed once, and the top ten hold approximately 3.5%. Sequencing was performed on blood. The receptor set was obtained from a woman in her forties with Graves' ophthalmopathy. The CDR3 runs from the conserved cysteine through the conserved F or W. A D gene is named only where the DNA matches it firmly. Clone size appears in some rows only: once, few, many, or a class for an expanded clone.

TGTGCCAGCAGCTCCCAGCGGAGCTCCTACGAGCAGTACTTC,CASSSQRSSYEQYF,TRBJ2-7,TRBV11-2,many,.
TGCAGCGTGGGGGAACTAGCGCTCGAGCAGTACTTC,CSVGELALEQYF,TRBJ2-7,TRBV29-1,.,TRBD2
TGCAGTGCTAGCCCGGGGGGGGGTTGGGAGACCCAGTACTTC,CSASPGGGWETQYF,TRBJ2-5,TRBV20-1,.,TRBD2
TGTGCCAGCACCCGACTAGGGGGGTACCAAGAGACCCAGTACTTC,CASTRLGGYQETQYF,TRBJ2-5,TRBV6-1,.,.
TGTGCCAGCTCACCTATCGCGAAGGAGACCCAGTACTTC,CASSPIAKETQYF,TRBJ2-5,TRBV18,many,.
TGTGCTAGTGGTTTGGGTCGACTAGCGGGGGCAGACGAGCAGTACTTC,CASGLGRLAGADEQYF,TRBJ2-7,TRBV12-5,many,TRBD2
TGTGCCAGCAGTGAAAGGTGGGGCAGTACCTACGAGCAGTACTTC,CASSERWGSTYEQYF,TRBJ2-7,TRBV2,many,.
TGCGCCAGCAGCTTGGCGGGGGTAGCGGGAGCCTCCTACGAGCAGTACTTC,CASSLAGVAGASYEQYF,TRBJ2-7,TRBV5-1,many,TRBD2
TGTGCCAGCAGTGTTTCGTTTGACGGAAATTCACCCCTCCACTTT,CASSVSFDGNSPLHF,TRBJ1-6,TRBV6-1,few,.
TGTGCCAGCATCAACGTCCTAGCGGGGGGTGGTACCGGGGAGCTGTTTTTT,CASINVLAGGGTGELFF,TRBJ2-2,TRBV11-2,.,TRBD2
TGTGCCAGCAGTTACCGGGAAGGGTTGGCTTTCTTT,CASSYREGLAFF,TRBJ1-1,TRBV6-2/TRBV6-3,many,.
TGTGCCAGCAGTTTGCACAGGGGGGACACCGGGGAGCTGTTTTTT,CASSLHRGDTGELFF,TRBJ2-2,TRBV28,many,TRBD1
TGTGCCAGTACCTCACCGGGGGACACCGGGGAGCTGTTTTTT,CASTSPGDTGELFF,TRBJ2-2,TRBV19,few,.
TGCAGTGCCCAAGGAGTGGTCAGGGGGCGCGAAAACTATGGCTACACCTTC,CSAQGVVRGRENYGYTF,TRBJ1-2,TRBV20-1,few,TRBD1
TGTGCCAGCAGTGAAAACAGGGGGGAGACCCAGTACTTC,CASSENRGETQYF,TRBJ2-5,TRBV2,many,TRBD1
TGTGCCAGCAGTCCCCTCAACGATCAGCCCCAGCATTTT,CASSPLNDQPQHF,TRBJ1-5,TRBV27,.,.
TGTGCCAGCAGGGGTTTACAAGTCTCCTACAATGAGCAGTTCTTC,CASRGLQVSYNEQFF,TRBJ2-1,TRBV2,few,.
TGTGCCAGCAGAAACGCTAGGGGCTCAGGAGGCTACACCTTC,CASRNARGSGGYTF,TRBJ1-2,TRBV6-1,many,.
TGTGCCAGCAGCCCAGAGTACCAAGAGACCCAGTACTTC,CASSPEYQETQYF,TRBJ2-5,TRBV5-4,few,.
TGCAGCGCGTCCGTTTCGGACACTGAAGCTTTCTTT,CSASVSDTEAFF,TRBJ1-1,TRBV29-1,.,.
TGTGCCAGCAGCCTAGGGACTTACAGGGGATTTTTAGAGCAGTTCTTC,CASSLGTYRGFLEQFF,TRBJ2-1,TRBV12-3/TRBV12-4,many,.
TGTGCCACCAGCAGAGTCCTCACTGAAGCTTTCTTT,CATSRVLTEAFF,TRBJ1-1,TRBV15,many,.
TGTGCCACCAGTGACACTGGACTAGCGGGGGGCCTAAGCTCCTACAATGAGCAGTTCTTC,CATSDTGLAGGLSSYNEQFF,TRBJ2-1,TRBV24-1,.,TRBD2
TGTGCCAGCTCACGTAACAGGGAGGAAAAACTGTTTTTT,CASSRNREEKLFF,TRBJ1-4,TRBV18,many,.
TGTGCCAGCAGCTGGCAGGCGAACTCCTACGAGCAGTACTTC,CASSWQANSYEQYF,TRBJ2-7,TRBV2,many,.
TGCAGTGCTAAGGATCCGGGAGGGCGAGGATACGAGCAGTACTTC,CSAKDPGGRGYEQYF,TRBJ2-7,TRBV20-1,many,TRBD2
TGTGCCAGCAGTACGCGGACTAGCGGGAGGGGAGGTTCGCAGTATTTT,CASSTRTSGRGGSQYF,TRBJ2-3,TRBV28,many,TRBD2
TGTGCCAGCAGCCAAGATTTGGAGTACGAGCAGTACTTC,CASSQDLEYEQYF,TRBJ2-7,TRBV3-1,few,.
TGTGCCAGCTCACCAGTGGCCAGGGGGGAAGAGACCCAGTACTTC,CASSPVARGEETQYF,TRBJ2-5,TRBV18,many,.
TGTGCCAGCAGGCGACTAGCGGTCACAGATACGCAGTATTTT,CASRRLAVTDTQYF,TRBJ2-3,TRBV7-8,.,TRBD2
TGTGCCAGCAGCTTAACCGGGATAAGTGGGTCACCCCTCCACTTT,CASSLTGISGSPLHF,TRBJ1-6,TRBV7-2,.,.
TGTGCCAGCAGTTACCGACAGGGGGCTTGGACAGATACGCAGTATTTT,CASSYRQGAWTDTQYF,TRBJ2-3,TRBV6-5,many,TRBD1